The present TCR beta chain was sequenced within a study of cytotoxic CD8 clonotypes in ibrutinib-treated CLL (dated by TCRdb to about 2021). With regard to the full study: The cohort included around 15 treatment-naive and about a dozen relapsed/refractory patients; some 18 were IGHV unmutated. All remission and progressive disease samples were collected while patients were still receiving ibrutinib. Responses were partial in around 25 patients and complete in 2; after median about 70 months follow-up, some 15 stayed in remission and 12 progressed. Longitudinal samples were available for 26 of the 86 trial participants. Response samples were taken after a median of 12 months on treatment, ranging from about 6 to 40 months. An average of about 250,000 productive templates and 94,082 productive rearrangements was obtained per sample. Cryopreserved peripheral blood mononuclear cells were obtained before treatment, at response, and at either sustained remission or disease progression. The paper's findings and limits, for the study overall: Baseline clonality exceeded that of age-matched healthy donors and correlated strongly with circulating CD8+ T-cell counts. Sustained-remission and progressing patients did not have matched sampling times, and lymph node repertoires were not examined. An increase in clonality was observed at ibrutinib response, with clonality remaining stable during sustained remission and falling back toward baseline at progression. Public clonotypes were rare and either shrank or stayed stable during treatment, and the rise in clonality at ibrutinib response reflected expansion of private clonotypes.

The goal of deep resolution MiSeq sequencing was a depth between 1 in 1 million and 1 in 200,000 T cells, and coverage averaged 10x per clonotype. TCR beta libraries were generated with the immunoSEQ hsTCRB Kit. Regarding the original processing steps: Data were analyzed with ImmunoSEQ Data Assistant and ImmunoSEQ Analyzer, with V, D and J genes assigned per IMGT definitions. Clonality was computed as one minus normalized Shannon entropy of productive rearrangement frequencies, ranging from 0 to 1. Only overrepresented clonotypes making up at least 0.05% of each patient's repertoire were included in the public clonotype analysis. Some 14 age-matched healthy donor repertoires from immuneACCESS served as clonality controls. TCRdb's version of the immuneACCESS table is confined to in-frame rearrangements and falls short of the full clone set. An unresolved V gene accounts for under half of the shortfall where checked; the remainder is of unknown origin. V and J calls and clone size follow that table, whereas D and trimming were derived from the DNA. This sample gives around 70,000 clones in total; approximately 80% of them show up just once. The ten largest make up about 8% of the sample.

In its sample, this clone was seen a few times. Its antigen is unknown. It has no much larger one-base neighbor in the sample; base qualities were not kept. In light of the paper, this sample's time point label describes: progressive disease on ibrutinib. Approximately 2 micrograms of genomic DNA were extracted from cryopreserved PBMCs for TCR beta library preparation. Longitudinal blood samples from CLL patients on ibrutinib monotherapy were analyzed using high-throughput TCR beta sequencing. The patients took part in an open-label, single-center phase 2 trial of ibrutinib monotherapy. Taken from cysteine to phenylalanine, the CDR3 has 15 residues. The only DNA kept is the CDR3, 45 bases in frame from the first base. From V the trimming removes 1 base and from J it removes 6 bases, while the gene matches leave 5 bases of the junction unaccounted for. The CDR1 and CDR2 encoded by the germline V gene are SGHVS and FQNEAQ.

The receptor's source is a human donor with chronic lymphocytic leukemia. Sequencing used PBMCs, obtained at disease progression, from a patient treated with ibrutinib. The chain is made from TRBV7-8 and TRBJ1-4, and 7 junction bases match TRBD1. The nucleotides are TGTGCCAGCAGCTTAGGGGGACAGTGGCATGAAAAACTGTTTTTT. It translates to CASSLGGQWHEKLFF. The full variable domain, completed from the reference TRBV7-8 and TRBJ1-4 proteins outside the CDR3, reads GAGVSQSPRYKVAKRGQDVALRCDPISGHVSLFWYQQALGQGPEFLTYFQNEAQLDKSGLPSDRFFAERPEGSVSTLKIQRTQQEDSAVYLCASSLGGQWHEKLFFGSGTQLSVL.